Listed here are 29 T cell receptor beta chains from one sample, sequenced in a study of T-cell memory formation after mild COVID-19. TCRdb redid the calling of the 5' RACE reads with MiXCR, one entry per CDR3 protein. Among 250,000 to 400,000 distinct CDR3 sequences, roughly an eighth were seen once, and the ten largest hold around 20%. Sequencing used PBMCs or a T cell subset sorted from them (not recorded which). These TCRs come from a young man who had mild COVID-19 (a few samples of this study predate the infection). Cell type and time point are not known.

The V gene is TRBV4-1, the J gene TRBJ2-1; 7 bases are a match to TRBD2. V trimming: 4 bases; J trimming: 2 bases; junction bases outside the gene matches: 8. Germline V gene sequence: CDR1 MGHRA, CDR2 YSYEKL. CDR3 length equals 16 residues. The CDR3, as DNA: TGCGCCAGCAGCCTAAGAGTCGGGGGGACCTACAATGAGCAGTTCTTC. This encodes CASSLRVGGTYNEQFF.

This clonotype appeared a few times. V is TRBV9 and J is TRBJ2-5; no reliable D call. CDR3 length: 12 residues. Trimming shortened V by 0 bases and J by 5 bases, and 5 bases separated the two germline ends. Germline V CDR1 and CDR2: SGDLS, YYNGEE. In DNA form, the CDR3 reads TGTGCCAGCAGCGTAGATGGGGAGACCCAGTACTTC. This translates into CASSVDGETQYF. Based on the CDR3 plus reference TRBV9 and TRBJ2-5, the full variable domain is DSGVTQTPKHLITATGQRVTLRCSPRSGDLSVYWYQQSLDQGLQFLIQYYNGEERAKGNILERFSAQQFPDLHSELNLSSLELGDSALYFCASSVDGETQYFGPGTRLLVL.

J is TRBJ2-1 and V is TRBV6-4; tentative D call: TRBD1 (7 bases). The V gene lost 8 bases and the J gene lost 4 bases, with 15 bases spanning the gap. The germline gives CDR1 MRHNA, CDR2 SNTAGT. The CDR3 consists of 14 residues. DNA of the CDR3: TGTGCCAGCCGGCGGGACAGCAATTACAATGAGCAGTTCTTC. Translation gives CASRRDSNYNEQFF.

The chain uses TRBV6-2 or TRBV6-3 and TRBJ1-2, with a weak D call TRBD1 (6 bases). V dropped 6 bases and J dropped 6 bases, with 17 bases sitting between them. This CDR3 contains 14 residues. CDR1 and CDR2 from the germline V gene are MNHEY and SVGEGT. CDR3 sequence: CASSQTGGRHGYTF. The DNA for the CDR3 is TGTGCCAGCAGCCAAACCGGGGGCCGGCATGGCTACACCTTC.

At least ten counts were recorded for this clonotype. The rearrangement links TRBV7-2 to TRBJ2-7; 10 bases agree with TRBD2. The CDR3 is 15 residues long. V dropped 3 bases and J dropped 2; count of bases not matched to a gene: 4. CDR1 is SGHTA, CDR2 FQGNSA, per germline. CDR3 DNA: TGTGCCAGCAGCTTTTTAGCGGGGGGCCCCTACGAGCAGTACGTC. This sequence encodes CASSFLAGGPYEQYV.

This clonotype occurred a few times. V and J are TRBV12-3 or TRBV12-4 and TRBJ2-3; TRBD2 matches 9 bases. J was trimmed by 2 bases and V by 6 bases; bases with no gene match: 12. The length of the CDR3 is 17 residues. As DNA, the CDR3 is TGTGCCAGCAGCCCTTATATGCCTAGCGGGGACACAGATACGCAGTATTTT. Translated, it gives CASSPYMPSGDTDTQYF.

The chain employs TRBV12-3 or TRBV12-4 and TRBJ2-5; no clear D gene. V gave up 7 bases and J gave up 1 base, with 10 bases separating them. The CDR3 totals 13 residues. Here the CDR3 DNA reads TGTGCCAGCACCCTCAGGCCCCAAGAGACCCAGTACTTC. Its translation: CASTLRPQETQYF.

Only a few counts were recorded for this clonotype. This chain links TRBV12-3 or TRBV12-4 with TRBJ1-2; TRBD1 agrees at 7 bases. The CDR3 has 13 amino acids. With V trimmed by 6 bases and J by 7 bases, 8 bases remained unmatched. CDR3 nucleotides: TGTGCCAGCAGCCTCGACAGGGCCCCTGGCTACACCTTC. This gives the protein CASSLDRAPGYTF.

This clonotype was detected only a few times. The chain joins TRBV29-1 to TRBJ1-1; D not certain. The germline V gene has CDR1 SQVTM and CDR2 ANQGSEA. V was shortened by 7 bases and J by 1 base, with 7 bases between the two germline ends. The CDR3 is 11 amino acids. The CDR3 DNA reads as TGCAGCGCAACAGAGAACACTGAAGCTTTCTTT. Amino acids: CSATENTEAFF.

The V and J genes are TRBV20-1 and TRBJ2-2, with TRBD2 matching over 10 bases. The CDR3 runs 16 residues. The J segment lost 3 bases and the V segment lost 1 base, leaving 5 bases of the junction unmatched. The germline V gene encodes CDR1 DFQATT and CDR2 SNEGSKA (reference sequence). This CDR3 reads CSARVPSGGDTGELFF. DNA of the CDR3: TGCAGTGCTAGAGTCCCTAGCGGGGGTGACACCGGGGAGCTGTTTTTT.

This clonotype was observed a few times. The chain carries TRBV11-2 and TRBJ2-5; 9 positions match TRBD1. V shed 5 bases and J 5 bases; nucleotides not matched to a gene: 6. This CDR3 has 14 residues. The germline gives CDR1 SGHAT, CDR2 FQNNGV. CDR3 coding DNA: TGTGCCAGCAGCGACTGGGACAGGGTTGAGACCCAGTACTTC. Translation gives CASSDWDRVETQYF.

This clonotype occurred many times. The V gene is TRBV6-6, the J gene TRBJ2-1; the D is unclear. Germline CDR1 is MNHNY and CDR2 is SVGAGI (reference sequence). The CDR3 totals 15 residues. Trimming stripped 0 bases from V and 9 bases from J, with 15 bases between. CDR3 coding DNA: TGTGCCAGCAGTTACTCCACCGATGCCGAGGTTGAGCAGTTCTTC. This encodes CASSYSTDAEVEQFF.

The CDR3 protein is CASSPPGQVNTEAFF. CDR3 nucleotide sequence: TGTGCCAGCAGCCCACCGGGACAGGTGAACACTGAAGCTTTCTTT. V is TRBV11-2 and J is TRBJ1-1; 8 bases are a match to TRBD1. CDR1 is SGHAT, CDR2 FQNNGV, per germline. The CDR3 runs 15 residues. V gave up 5 bases and J gave up 0 bases; unmatched junction bases: 5.

On this clonotype itself: One end of the junction fails to match germline, which may point to a read error. The gene calls are TRBV7-6 and TRBJ2-7; 7 nucleotides match TRBD2. The CDR3 runs to 13 residues. Looked up from germline, CDR1 is SGHVS and CDR2 is FNYEAQ. As DNA, the CDR3 is TGTGCCAGCAGCCGGGCTGGGGACTACGATCAGTACTTC. Translation gives CASSRAGDYDQYF.

The rearrangement joins TRBV20-1 to TRBJ1-1; D gene ambiguous. This CDR3 has 11 amino acids. Germline V gives CDR1 DFQATT, CDR2 SNEGSKA (reference sequence). V lost 7 bases and J lost 0, with 6 bases in between. The CDR3 loop is CSVRVNTEAFF. Here the CDR3 DNA reads TGCAGTGTTAGGGTGAACACTGAAGCTTTCTTT.

V is TRBV28 and J is TRBJ2-7, with D perhaps given as TRBD1 or TRBD2 (5 bases each). Trimming took off 6 bases at V and 4 bases at J, with 19 bases between the two ends. Germline loops: CDR1 MDHEN, CDR2 SYDVKM. The CDR3 has 15 amino acids. CDR3 coding DNA: TGTGCCAGCAGCGAGGGGCCGGCTAAAGTTTACGAGCAGTACGTC. This gives the protein CASSEGPAKVYEQYV.

The chain combines TRBV5-1 with TRBJ2-3; D is perhaps TRBD1 (5 bases). The CDR3 length is 13 residues. Per the germline V gene, CDR1 is SGHRS and CDR2 is YFSETQ. V lost 2 bases and J lost 2, with 6 bases in between. CDR3 coding DNA: TGCGCCAGCAGCTTCAGGGTCACAGATACGCAGTATTTT. It codes for CASSFRVTDTQYF.

This clonotype has a count of ten or more. The V call is TRBV6-2 or TRBV6-3, the J call TRBJ2-5, with D unclear. V was pared by 2 bases and J by 5 bases, with 3 bases between. This CDR3 has 11 residues. The germline gives CDR1 MNHEY, CDR2 SVGEGT. CDR3: CASSYGETQYF. CDR3 coding DNA: TGTGCCAGCAGTTACGGGGAGACCCAGTACTTC.

This clonotype was recorded a few times. The gene calls are TRBV6-4 and TRBJ1-2; TRBD1 matches 8 bases. This CDR3 has 13 amino acids. Trimming cost V 6 bases and J 4 bases; bases outside gene matches: 4. Germline V CDR1 and CDR2: MRHNA, SNTAGT. The CDR3: CASSRTGRYGYTF. CDR3 sequence (DNA): TGTGCCAGCAGCCGGACAGGGCGCTATGGCTACACCTTC.

The V and J genes are TRBV5-1 and TRBJ1-1, with 7 bases identical to TRBD1. The ends lost 4 bases at V and 1 base at J; junction bases unmatched: 4. Germline CDR1 and CDR2: SGHRS and YFSETQ. The CDR3 is 14 residues long. CDR3 loop: CASSPGTENTEAFF. CDR3 nucleotide sequence: TGCGCCAGCAGCCCAGGGACAGAGAACACTGAAGCTTTCTTT.

This clonotype was observed a few times. The genes are TRBV5-1 and TRBJ2-2; D unclear. The CDR3 has 14 amino acids. From germline, CDR1 is SGHRS and CDR2 YFSETQ. V shed 0 bases and J shed 4 bases, with 7 bases lying between them. This CDR3 reads CASSLAEVTGELFF. CDR3 sequence (DNA): TGCGCCAGCAGCTTGGCCGAGGTCACCGGGGAGCTGTTTTTT.

The genes are TRBV21-1 and TRBJ1-4; TRBD1 is the table's D call and was not checked against the DNA. TRBV21-1 is flagged as a pseudogene. The CDR3 consists of 15 residues. In DNA, the CDR3 is TGTGCCAGGGGGGAACAGGGGGCGAGTGGTGAAAAACTGTTTTTT. Translated: CARGEQGASGEKLFF.

This clonotype was picked up many times. The V and J genes are TRBV12-3 or TRBV12-4 and TRBJ2-5; D not resolved. Deletions cut 6 bases from V and 4 bases from J, with 15 bases between. This CDR3 is built from 14 residues. The CDR3 spells CASSPSRASETQYF. The CDR3 DNA follows: TGTGCCAGCAGCCCGAGTAGGGCATCAGAGACCCAGTACTTC.

This clonotype was observed a few times. This chain uses TRBV4-1 with TRBJ1-6; perhaps TRBD1 as D (5 bases). This CDR3 comprises 14 residues. Germline CDR1 MGHRA, CDR2 YSYEKL. V lost 5 bases and J lost 8, with 13 bases in between. The CDR3 sequence: CASSGGTVDSPLHF. The CDR3 bases are TGCGCCAGCAGCGGAGGGACGGTAGATTCACCCCTCCACTTT.

There are many counts of this clonotype. The chain links TRBV4-2 to TRBJ2-1, with 12 bases matching TRBD2. The CDR3 runs 15 residues. The J segment lost 4 bases and the V segment lost 2 bases, leaving 0 bases of the junction unmatched. Looked up from germline, CDR1 is LGHNA and CDR2 is YNFKEQ. CDR3 DNA: TGTGCCAGCAGCCAACTAGCGGGGGGGTACAATGAGCAGTTCTTC. Amino acids: CASSQLAGGYNEQFF.

This clonotype appeared a few times. The V call is TRBV5-6, the J call TRBJ2-7, with D unclear. Trimming cost V 4 bases and J 2 bases, with 7 bases left between them. The length of the CDR3 is 12 residues. Germline CDR1 reads SGHDT; CDR2 reads YYEEEE. CDR3 coding DNA: TGTGCCAGCAGCATAGGGACCTACGAGCAGTACTTC. It is translated as CASSIGTYEQYF.

This clonotype has at least ten counts. J is TRBJ2-5 and V is TRBV7-3, with D perhaps assigned TRBD1 or TRBD2 (5 bases each). V lost 1 base and J lost 2, with 5 bases in between. Germline V lookup: CDR1 SGHTA, CDR2 FQGTGA. The CDR3 has 13 amino acids. For the CDR3, the DNA is TGTGCCAGCAGCTTAAGGGGGCAAGAGACCCAGTACTTC. Translation gives CASSLRGQETQYF.

The CDR3 loop reads CASSYIAGSGEAFF. The CDR3, as DNA: TGTGCCAGCAGTTACATAGCAGGGTCGGGTGAAGCTTTCTTT. This rearrangement joins TRBV6-5 to TRBJ1-1, with D tentatively TRBD1 (5 bases). There are 14 residues in the CDR3. V lost 2 bases to trimming and J lost 7 bases, with 14 bases between them. From germline, CDR1 is MNHEY and CDR2 SVGAGI.

This clonotype was observed many times. The chain couples TRBV6-2 or TRBV6-3 to TRBJ1-1; no reliable D call. Germline V gene sequence: CDR1 MNHEY, CDR2 SVGEGT. The ends were cut back, 7 bases at V and 1 base at J, with 10 bases in the middle. The CDR3 runs to 13 residues. In DNA, the CDR3 is TGTGCCAGCACCAACGGGAGGAACACTGAAGCTTTCTTT. This translates into CASTNGRNTEAFF.